This T cell receptor (beta chain) derives from a study of blood T cell repertoires in COVID-19. The overall study: Nucleic acid was either cDNA or gDNA, and it came from T cells, B-cell-depleted T cells, or PBMCs.

Per the germline V gene, CDR1 is LGHDT and CDR2 is YNNKEL (reference sequence). V was pared by 4 bases and J by 6 bases, with 13 bases between. The CDR3 loop spans 14 amino acids. In the original processing: It was from reference gene primer amplification that nucleated cell counts were estimated. Using immunoSEQ multiplex PCR, the repertoire was profiled, and TCRdb retains in-frame clones only, with some absent. V, J and clone size derive from that table, while D and trimming were established from the DNA sequence. The top ten clones hold over 10% of a sample with around 480,000 clones, about 87% of them seen once.

The chain is built from TRBV3-1 (or the pseudogene TRBV3-2) and TRBJ2-4; possibly TRBD1 for D (5 bases). This clonotype was obtained from a woman in her forties or fifties with COVID-19, enrolled during active disease. Sequenced input: peripheral blood. The CDR3 nucleotides read TGTGCCAGCAGCCGTCAGGGCTGGGTAAACATTCAGTACTTC. Protein: CASSRQGWVNIQYF.